Sequencing of this T cell receptor (beta chain) was carried out in a study of blood T cell repertoires in COVID-19. Study-wide background: Samples taken during acute and convalescent COVID-19 were collected in the United States, Italy and Spain. PBMCs, B-cell-depleted T cells, or T cells were the source of the cDNA or gDNA that made up the material.

As originally analysed: Counts of nucleated cells, estimated from reference gene primer amplification, were obtained. Here immunoSEQ multiplex PCR was the method, and the copy in TCRdb shows in-frame clones only, minus some. For V, J and clone size, that table is used; D and trimming come from the DNA. The sample consists of approximately 180,000 clones, approximately 87% of them appearing once. Trimming pared 5 bases from V and 1 base from J, leaving 8 bases between. CDR3 length: 13 residues. Germline CDR1 and CDR2: SGHTA and FQGTGA. Sequenced input: peripheral blood. This chain joins TRBV7-3 and TRBJ1-1; D unresolved. The TCR sequence derives from a woman aged 70 to 79 with COVID-19, enrolled during active disease. Here the CDR3 DNA reads TGTGCCAGCAGCCCCCGAGGGAACACTGAAGCTTTCTTT. Its protein product is CASSPRGNTEAFF.